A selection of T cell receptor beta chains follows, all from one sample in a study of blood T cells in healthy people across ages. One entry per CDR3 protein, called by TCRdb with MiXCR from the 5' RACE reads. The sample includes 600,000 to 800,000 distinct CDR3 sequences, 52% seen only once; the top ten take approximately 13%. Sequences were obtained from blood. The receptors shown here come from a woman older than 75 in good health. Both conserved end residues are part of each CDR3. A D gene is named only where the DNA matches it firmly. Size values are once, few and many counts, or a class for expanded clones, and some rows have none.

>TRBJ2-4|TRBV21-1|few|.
TGTGCCAGCAGCAAAGTAAGGGGGGGGGAGTCCGCCAAAAACATTCAGTACTTC
CASSKVRGGESAKNIQYF
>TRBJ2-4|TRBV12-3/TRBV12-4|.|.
TGTGCCAGCAGCGGATCGGGCGACAAAAACATTCAGTACTTC
CASSGSGDKNIQYF
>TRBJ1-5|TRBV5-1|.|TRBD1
TGCGCCAGCAGCTTTCGACAGGGTGATCAGCCCCAGCATTTT
CASSFRQGDQPQHF
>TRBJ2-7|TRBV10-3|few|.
TGTGCCATCAGTGAGCCGGCAGGGAAGGACTACGAGCAGTACTTC
CAISEPAGKDYEQYF
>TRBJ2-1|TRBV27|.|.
TGTGCCAGCAGTCAACCGCGGGGCCTATACAATGAGCAGTTCTTC
CASSQPRGLYNEQFF
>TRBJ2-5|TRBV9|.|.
TGTGCCAGCAGCTCCGGGCCTTCAAATACCCAAGAGACCCAGTACTTC
CASSSGPSNTQETQYF
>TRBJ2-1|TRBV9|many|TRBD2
TGTGCCAGCAGCGTTAGCGGGGGCCTTTCCTACAATGAGCAGTTCTTC
CASSVSGGLSYNEQFF
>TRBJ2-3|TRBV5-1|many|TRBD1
TGTGCCAGCAGCTCCCGGACAGGGTCCACAGATACGCAGTATTTT
CASSSRTGSTDTQYF
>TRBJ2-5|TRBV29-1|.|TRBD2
TGCAGCGGCGCACAGCGGGGTGGGCAAGAGACCCAGTACTTC
CSGAQRGGQETQYF
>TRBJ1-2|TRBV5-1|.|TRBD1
TGCGCCAGCAGCCCGACAGACAGGGTAGGAGGCTACACCTTC
CASSPTDRVGGYTF
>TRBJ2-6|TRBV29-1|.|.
TGCAGCGTATGGGGTCTCGAGGGGTCTGGGGCCAACGTCCTGACTTTC
CSVWGLEGSGANVLTF
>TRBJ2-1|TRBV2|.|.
TGTGCCAGCGAAGGTAACAATGAGCAGTTCTTC
CASEGNNEQFF
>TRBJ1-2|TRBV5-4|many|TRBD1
TGTGCCAGCAGTCTGGACAGGGATTTGTTTGGCTACACCTTC
CASSLDRDLFGYTF
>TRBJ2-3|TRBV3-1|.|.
TGTGCCAGCAGCCAACTGGGAGGCGATACGCAGTATTTT
CASSQLGGDTQYF
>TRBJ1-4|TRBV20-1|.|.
TGCAGTGCTCACCTCCCTCGGGAGCAGAATGAAAAACTGTTTTTT
CSAHLPREQNEKLFF
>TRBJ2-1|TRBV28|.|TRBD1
TGTGCCAGCATGAGGGCAGGGGGCAGATCGGAGCAGTTCTTC
CASMRAGGRSEQFF
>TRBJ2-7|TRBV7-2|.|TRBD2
TGTGCCAGCAGCCATGGACTAGCGGGTATTAGGTACGAGCAGTACTTC
CASSHGLAGIRYEQYF